The entry that follows covers one T cell receptor beta chain sequence. This table comes from immunoSEQ multiplex PCR, and its TCRdb copy is limited to in-frame clones, with some not included. In the table there are roughly 70,000 clones, roughly 89% of which are singletons. The length of the CDR3 is 14 residues. Trimming took 4 bases from V and 2 from J, leaving 11 bases between them. Per the germline V gene, CDR1 is SGHRS and CDR2 is YFSETQ. This specimen comes from a study of blood T cell repertoires in COVID-19. For the study at large: Samples came from the United States, Italy and Spain, spanning acute and convalescent COVID-19.

The material sequenced was peripheral blood. This sequence was found in a man in his 60s with acute or convalescent COVID-19. J is TRBJ2-3 and V is TRBV5-1, with D possibly TRBD1 on 5 matching bases. The CDR3 nucleotides read TGCGCCAGCAGCCGAGGACAAATCACAGATACGCAGTATTTT. Its translation: CASSRGQITDTQYF.